A single sample is the source of the 7 T cell receptor beta chains below, sequenced in a study of CD8+ T cells in alopecia areata. Extraction of RNA preceded its reverse transcription into cDNA, which served as the sequencing template. TCRdb's table, derived via immunoSEQ multiplex PCR, lists solely in-frame clones and lacks some. The sample has over 150,000 clones; 55% to 75% are singletons. Treatment described: oral pan-JAK inhibitor, 5-10 mg twice daily. The material sequenced was CD4+ T cells sorted from blood, taken at week 24, from a patient treated with tofacitinib. Receptors were obtained from a human donor with alopecia areata.

This clone was detected only a few times. The chain recombines TRBV29-1 with TRBJ2-1; TRBD1 might be the D (6 bases). CDR3 size: 12 residues. Germline CDR1 and CDR2: SQVTM and ANQGSEA. V was clipped by 6 bases and J by 5 bases, with 11 bases between them. The CDR3 region is CSVRQVNNEQFF. The CDR3 bases are TGCAGCGTCAGACAGGTGAACAATGAGCAGTTCTTC.

J is TRBJ2-3 and V is TRBV29-1; no clear D. CDR3 length: 11 amino acids. Germline V gives CDR1 SQVTM, CDR2 ANQGSEA. V lost 2 bases and J lost 4, with 4 bases in between. The CDR3 reads CSVEWADTQYF. CDR3 in DNA: TGCAGCGTTGAATGGGCAGATACGCAGTATTTT.

The chain recombines TRBV2 with TRBJ2-7, with D maybe TRBD1 (6 bases). Germline lookup yields CDR1 SNHLY and CDR2 FYNNEI. The CDR3 has 17 amino acids. The germline V and J ends were trimmed by 0 bases and 3 bases, with 18 bases remaining between them. For the CDR3, the DNA is TGTGCCAGCAGTGAAGCGCTTCAAGGGCAGGGGTTCTACGAGCAGTACTTC. Residues: CASSEALQGQGFYEQYF.

This clone showed up just a few times. Other DNA sequences in this specimen translate into the identical CDR3. The chain is built from TRBV30 and TRBJ1-5; D perhaps matches TRBD1 (6 bases). Germline V gives CDR1 GTSNPN, CDR2 SVGIG (reference sequence). V lost 0 bases and J 4 bases, leaving 10 bases between the germline ends. The CDR3 is 14 residues long. The CDR3 spells CAWSVRGGNQPQHF. CDR3 in DNA: TGTGCCTGGAGTGTACGAGGGGGGAATCAGCCCCAGCATTTT.

J is TRBJ2-7 and V is TRBV6-5; the D gene could be TRBD1 or TRBD2 (5 bases each). The V end lost 5 bases, the J end lost 3 bases, and 14 bases lay between the germline ends. Per germline, CDR1 MNHEY and CDR2 SVGAGI. The CDR3 consists of 14 residues. The CDR3 loop is CASSPGRQLYEQYF. Written as DNA, the CDR3 is TGTGCCAGCAGTCCGGGACGTCAACTCTACGAGCAGTACTTC.

In the case of this clone: Additional DNA sequences in this sample encode the identical CDR3. This chain links TRBV30 with TRBJ2-5, with TRBD1 identical over 10 bases. Germline V gives CDR1 GTSNPN, CDR2 SVGIG (reference sequence). The V and J ends lost 1 base and 5 bases, in that order; junction bases with no gene match: 1. This CDR3 is built from 13 residues. CDR3 in DNA: TGTGCCTGGAGTGGGACAGGGGGTGAGACCCAGTACTTC. This sequence encodes CAWSGTGGETQYF. The variable domain in full, with the rest retrieved from reference TRBV30 and TRBJ2-5, is SQTIHQWPATLVQPVGSPLSLECTVEGTSNPNLYWYRQAAGRGLQLLFYSVGIGQISSEVPQNLSASRPQDRQFILSSKKLLLSDSGFYLCAWSGTGGETQYFGPGTRLLVL.

This clone was picked up a small number of times. This chain joins TRBV29-1 and TRBJ2-5; D is unclear. Germline CDR1 reads SQVTM; CDR2 reads ANQGSEA. The CDR3 totals 11 residues. Trimming stripped 5 bases from V and 2 bases from J, with 6 bases between. Written as DNA, the CDR3 is TGCAGCGTTTCAGAGCAAGAGACCCAGTACTTC. Amino acid sequence: CSVSEQETQYF.